A selection of T cell receptor beta chains follows, all from one sample in a study of tumor and adjacent non-tumor tissue in lung cancer. TCRdb reanalysed the multiplex PCR reads using MiXCR and keeps one entry per CDR3 protein. The sample has about 110,000 distinct CDR3 sequences, about 64% seen once. The material sequenced was distant non-tumor lung tissue. The receptors were gathered from a man in his fifties or sixties with non-small cell lung cancer. The CDR3 runs from the conserved cysteine through the conserved F or W. The order of the fields is CDR3 protein, CDR3 DNA, V gene, CDR3 length, J gene, D gene, clone size. D genes are given only for firm matches. The size entry is marked missing in some rows and otherwise reads once, few, many or a size class.

CASSLRGGENTEAFF,TGTGCCAGTAGCCTTAGGGGGGGGGAGAACACTGAAGCTTTCTTT,TRBV11-2,15,TRBJ1-1,-,-
CNVAAGKGITKNIQYF,TGCAACGTCGCTGCGGGCAAGGGTATAACCAAAAACATTCAGTACTTC,TRBV29-1,16,TRBJ2-4,-,-
CASNSSAGAGGNTIYF,TGTGCCAGCAACTCCAGTGCGGGGGCAGGTGGAAACACCATATATTTT,TRBV6-6,16,TRBJ1-3,-,few
CISSPTSATGELFF,TGTATCAGCAGCCCGACTAGCGCTACCGGGGAGCTGTTTTTT,TRBV11-1,14,TRBJ2-2,TRBD2,few
CASSSPIGSALGYGYTF,TGTGCCAGCAGTTCGCCGATAGGATCCGCCCTGGGCTATGGTTACACCTTC,TRBV6-2/TRBV6-3,17,TRBJ1-2,-,once
CASRSRERYEQYF,TGTGCCAGCAGATCCAGGGAGCGCTACGAGCAGTACTTC,TRBV28,13,TRBJ2-7,-,many
CATSRQGSYEQYF,TGTGCCACCAGCCGACAGGGCTCCTACGAGCAGTACTTC,TRBV24-1,13,TRBJ2-7,TRBD1,many
CASSFLNSPLHF,TGTGCCAGCAGCTTCCTAAATTCACCCCTCCACTTT,TRBV7-6,12,TRBJ1-6,-,-
CSARVSLNPAQPQHF,TGCAGTGCTAGAGTATCCCTCAACCCCGCTCAGCCCCAGCATTTT,TRBV20-1,15,TRBJ1-5,-,-
CACRLSAGETEPFF,TGTGCCTGCAGATTATCGGCGGGCGAGACTGAACCTTTCTTT,TRBV11-1,14,TRBJ1-1,-,once
CASSFKGYLGTPAYEQYF,TGTGCCAGCAGCTTCAAAGGATATTTGGGAACTCCCGCCTACGAGCAGTACTTC,TRBV5-6,18,TRBJ2-7,-,many
CASSQVEGNYEQYF,TGCGCCAGCAGCCAAGTTGAGGGTAATTACGAGCAGTACTTC,TRBV4-1,14,TRBJ2-7,-,-
CTSSPRPAGGTDTQYF,TGCACCAGCAGCCCGAGACCTGCGGGGGGAACAGATACGCAGTATTTT,TRBV4-3,16,TRBJ2-3,TRBD2,-
CGSSARGNTIYF,TGTGGCAGCAGTGCGAGGGGGAACACCATATATTTT,TRBV6-1,12,TRBJ1-3,-,few
CASSYGGGENVQYF,TGTGCCAGCAGTTACGGGGGGGGCGAAAACGTCCAGTACTTC,TRBV6-5,14,TRBJ2-4,-,-
CVSSHTTGRAGEQFF,TGTGTCAGCAGCCACACTACCGGGAGGGCCGGTGAGCAGTTCTTC,TRBV28,15,TRBJ2-1,TRBD2,once